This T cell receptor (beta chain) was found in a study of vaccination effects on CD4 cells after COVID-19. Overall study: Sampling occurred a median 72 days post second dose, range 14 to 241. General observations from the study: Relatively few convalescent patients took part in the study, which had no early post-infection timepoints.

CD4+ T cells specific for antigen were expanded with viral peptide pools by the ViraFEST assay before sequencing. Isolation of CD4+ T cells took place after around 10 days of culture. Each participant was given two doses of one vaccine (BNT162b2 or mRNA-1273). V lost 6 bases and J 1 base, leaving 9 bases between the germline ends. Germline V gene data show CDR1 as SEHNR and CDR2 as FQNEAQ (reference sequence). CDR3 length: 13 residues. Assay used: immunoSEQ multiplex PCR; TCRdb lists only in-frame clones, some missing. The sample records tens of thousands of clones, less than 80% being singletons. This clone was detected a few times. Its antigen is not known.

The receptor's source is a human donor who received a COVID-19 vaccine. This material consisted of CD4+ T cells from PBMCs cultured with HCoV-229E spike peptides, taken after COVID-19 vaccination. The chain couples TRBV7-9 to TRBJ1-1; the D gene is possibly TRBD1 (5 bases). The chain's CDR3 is CASSSDRNTEAFF. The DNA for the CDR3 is TGTGCCAGCAGTTCCGACAGGAACACTGAAGCTTTCTTT.